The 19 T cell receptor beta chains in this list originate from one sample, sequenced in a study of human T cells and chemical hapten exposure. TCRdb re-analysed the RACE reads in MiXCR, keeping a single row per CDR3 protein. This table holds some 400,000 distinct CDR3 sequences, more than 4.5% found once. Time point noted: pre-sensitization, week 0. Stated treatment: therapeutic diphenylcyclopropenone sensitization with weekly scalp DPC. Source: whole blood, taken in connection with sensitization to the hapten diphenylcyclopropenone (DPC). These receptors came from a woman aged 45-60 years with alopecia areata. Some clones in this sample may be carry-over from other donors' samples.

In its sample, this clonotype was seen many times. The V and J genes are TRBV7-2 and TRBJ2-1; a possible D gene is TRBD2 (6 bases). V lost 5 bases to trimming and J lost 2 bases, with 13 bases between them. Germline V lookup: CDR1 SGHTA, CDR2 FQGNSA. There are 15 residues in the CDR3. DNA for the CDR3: TGTGCCAGCAGCCCATCCGGCGGGACCTACAATGAGCAGTTCTTC. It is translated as CASSPSGGTYNEQFF.

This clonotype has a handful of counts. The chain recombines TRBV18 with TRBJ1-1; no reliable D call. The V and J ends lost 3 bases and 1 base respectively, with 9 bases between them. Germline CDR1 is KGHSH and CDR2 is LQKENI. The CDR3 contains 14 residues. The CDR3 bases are TGTGCCAGCTCACCCGGTGGAACGAACACTGAAGCTTTCTTT. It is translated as CASSPGGTNTEAFF.

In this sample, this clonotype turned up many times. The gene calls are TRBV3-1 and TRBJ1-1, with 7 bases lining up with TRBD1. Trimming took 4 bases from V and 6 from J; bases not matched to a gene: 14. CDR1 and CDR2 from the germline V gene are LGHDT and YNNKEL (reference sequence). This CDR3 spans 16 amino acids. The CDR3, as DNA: TGTGCCAGCAGCCCAAGAGGAGCGACAGGGAGCCCTGAAGCTTTCTTT. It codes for CASSPRGATGSPEAFF. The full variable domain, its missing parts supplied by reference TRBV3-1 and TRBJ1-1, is DTAVSQTPKYLVTQMGNDKSIKCEQNLGHDTMYWYKQDSKKFLKIMFSYNNKELIINETVPNRFSPKSPDKAHLNLHINSLELGDSAVYFCASSPRGATGSPEAFFGQGTRLTVV.

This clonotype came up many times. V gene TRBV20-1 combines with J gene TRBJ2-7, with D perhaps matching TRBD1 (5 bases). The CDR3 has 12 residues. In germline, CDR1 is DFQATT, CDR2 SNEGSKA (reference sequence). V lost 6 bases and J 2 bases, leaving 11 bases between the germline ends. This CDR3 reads CSATDTTYEQYF. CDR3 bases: TGCAGTGCCACGGACACAACCTACGAGCAGTACTTC.

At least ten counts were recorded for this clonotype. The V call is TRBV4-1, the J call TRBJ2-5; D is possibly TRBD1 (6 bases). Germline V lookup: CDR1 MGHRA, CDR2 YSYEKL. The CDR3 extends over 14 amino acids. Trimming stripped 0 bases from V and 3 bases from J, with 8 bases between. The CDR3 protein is CASSQDNREETQYF. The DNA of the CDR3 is TGCGCCAGCAGCCAAGATAACAGGGAAGAGACCCAGTACTTC.

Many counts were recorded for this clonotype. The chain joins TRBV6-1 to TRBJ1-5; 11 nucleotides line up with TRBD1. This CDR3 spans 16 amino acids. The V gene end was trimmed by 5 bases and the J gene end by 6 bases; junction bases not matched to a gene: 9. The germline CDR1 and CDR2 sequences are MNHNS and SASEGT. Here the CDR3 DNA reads TGTGCCAGCAGTTCACGGGACAGGGGGAAAAGTCAGCCCCAGCATTTT. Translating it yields CASSSRDRGKSQPQHF.

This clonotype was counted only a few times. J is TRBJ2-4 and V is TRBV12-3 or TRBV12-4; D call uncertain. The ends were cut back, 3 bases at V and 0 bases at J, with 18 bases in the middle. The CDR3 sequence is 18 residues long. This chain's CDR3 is CASSFSIRAGLAKNIQYF. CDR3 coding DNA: TGTGCCAGCAGTTTCAGTATTCGGGCTGGTTTAGCCAAAAACATTCAGTACTTC.

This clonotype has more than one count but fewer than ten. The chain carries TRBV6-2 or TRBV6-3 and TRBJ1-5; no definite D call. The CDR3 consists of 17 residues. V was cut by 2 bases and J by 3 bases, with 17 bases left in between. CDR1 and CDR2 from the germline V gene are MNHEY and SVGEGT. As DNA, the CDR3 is TGTGCCAGCAGTTACCGCCTTGTTTTGAGGGACAATCAGCCCCAGCATTTT. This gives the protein CASSYRLVLRDNQPQHF.

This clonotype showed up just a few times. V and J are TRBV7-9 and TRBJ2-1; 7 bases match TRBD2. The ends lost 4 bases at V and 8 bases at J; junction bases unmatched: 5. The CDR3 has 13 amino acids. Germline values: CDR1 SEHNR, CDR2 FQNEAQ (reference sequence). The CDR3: CASSWTGRDEQFF. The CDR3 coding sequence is TGTGCCAGCAGCTGGACTGGGAGGGATGAGCAGTTCTTC.

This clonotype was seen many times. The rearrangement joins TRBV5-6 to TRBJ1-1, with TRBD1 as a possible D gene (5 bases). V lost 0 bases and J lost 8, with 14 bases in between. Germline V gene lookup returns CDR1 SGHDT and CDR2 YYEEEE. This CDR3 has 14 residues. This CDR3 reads CASSLGQSYGEAFF. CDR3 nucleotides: TGTGCCAGCAGCTTGGGACAGTCGTACGGGGAAGCTTTCTTT.

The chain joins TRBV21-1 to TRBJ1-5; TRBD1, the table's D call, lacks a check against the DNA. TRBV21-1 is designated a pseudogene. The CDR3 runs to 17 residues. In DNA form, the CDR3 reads TGTGCCAGCAGCAAACCGGGACCCCCCTATAGCAATCAGCCCCAGCATTTT. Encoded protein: CASSKPGPPYSNQPQHF.

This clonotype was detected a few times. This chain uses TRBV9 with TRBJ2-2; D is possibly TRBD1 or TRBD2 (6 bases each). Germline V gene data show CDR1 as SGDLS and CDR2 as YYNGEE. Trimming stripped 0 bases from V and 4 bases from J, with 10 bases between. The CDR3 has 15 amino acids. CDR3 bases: TGTGCCAGCAGCGTAGCGGGGGCCTCCACCGGGGAGCTGTTTTTT. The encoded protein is CASSVAGASTGELFF.

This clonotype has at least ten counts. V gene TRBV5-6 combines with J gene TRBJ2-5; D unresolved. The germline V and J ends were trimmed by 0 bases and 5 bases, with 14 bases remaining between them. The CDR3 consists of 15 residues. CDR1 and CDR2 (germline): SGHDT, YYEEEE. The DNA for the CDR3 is TGTGCCAGCAGCTTGGTGGCAGCAGAGACGGAGACCCAGTACTTC. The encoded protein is CASSLVAAETETQYF.

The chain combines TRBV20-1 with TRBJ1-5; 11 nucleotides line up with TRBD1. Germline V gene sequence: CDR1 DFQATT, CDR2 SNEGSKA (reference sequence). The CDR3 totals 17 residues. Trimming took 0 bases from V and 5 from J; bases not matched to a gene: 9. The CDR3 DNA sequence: TGCAGTGCTAGAGATCCCCGGACAGGGGGCCCTCATCAGCCCCAGCATTTT. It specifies CSARDPRTGGPHQPQHF.

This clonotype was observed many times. The CDR3 region has the DNA TGTGCCAGCAGCTTACTAAGGGGGCGTAGCACAGATACGCAGTATTTT. Translated, it gives CASSLLRGRSTDTQYF. The chain recombines TRBV7-2 with TRBJ2-3; 7 bases match TRBD1. V was clipped by 2 bases and J by 0 bases; unmatched bases: 5. The CDR3 is 16 amino acids. CDR1 and CDR2 (germline): SGHTA, FQGNSA.

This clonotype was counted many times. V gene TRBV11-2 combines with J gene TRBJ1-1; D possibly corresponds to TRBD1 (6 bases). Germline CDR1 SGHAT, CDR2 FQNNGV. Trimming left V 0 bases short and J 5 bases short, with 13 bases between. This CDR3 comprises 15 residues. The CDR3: CASSLEGGRRTEAFF. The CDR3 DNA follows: TGTGCCAGCAGCTTAGAGGGGGGGCGGCGGACTGAAGCTTTCTTT.

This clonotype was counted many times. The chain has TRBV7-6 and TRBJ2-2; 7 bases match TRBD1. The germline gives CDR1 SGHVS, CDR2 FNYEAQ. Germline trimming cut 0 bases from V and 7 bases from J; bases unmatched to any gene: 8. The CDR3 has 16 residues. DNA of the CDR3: TGTGCCAGCAGCTTAGCCGGGACAGAAAAACTCGGGGAGCTGTTTTTT. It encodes CASSLAGTEKLGELFF.

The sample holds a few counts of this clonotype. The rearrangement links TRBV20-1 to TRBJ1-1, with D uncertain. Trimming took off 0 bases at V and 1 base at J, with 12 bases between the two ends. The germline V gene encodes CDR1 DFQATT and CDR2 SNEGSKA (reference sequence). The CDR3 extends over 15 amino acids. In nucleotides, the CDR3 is TGCAGTGCTAGAGATCCCTGGCGTTCGAACACTGAAGCTTTCTTT. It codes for CSARDPWRSNTEAFF.

CDR3 protein: CATSDGPHNEQFF. In nucleotides, the CDR3 is TGTGCCACCAGCGACGGGCCTCACAATGAGCAGTTCTTC. This chain joins TRBV15 and TRBJ2-1; D gene ambiguous. V was clipped by 5 bases and J by 5 bases, with 10 bases between them. This CDR3 spans 13 amino acids. Looked up from germline, CDR1 is LNHNV and CDR2 is YYDKDF (reference sequence).